Below, 17 T cell receptor beta chains from the same sample are listed, as sequenced in a study of blood T cell repertoires in COVID-19. The data were produced by immunoSEQ multiplex PCR, yet TCRdb's version contains in-frame clones alone and is incomplete. The sample contains about 160,000 clones, around 87% of which appear only once. Input material: peripheral blood. These receptors were collected from a man between 60 and 70 years old with COVID-19, enrolled during active disease.

The chain uses TRBV7-9 and TRBJ2-3, with TRBD2 matching 10 bases. Germline-derived CDR1 and CDR2 are SEHNR and FQNEAQ (reference sequence). Losses at the gene ends were 3 bases for V and 5 bases for J; bases not matched to a gene: 5. The CDR3 is made up of 15 amino acids. In nucleotides, the CDR3 is TGTGCCAGCAGCTTCAGCGGGGGGGCCGAAGATACGCAGTATTTT. Translating it yields CASSFSGGAEDTQYF.

This sequence joins TRBV5-4 and TRBJ1-2, with no clear D. V gave up 0 bases and J gave up 8 bases, with 20 bases separating them. Germline V gives CDR1 SGHNT, CDR2 YYREEE (reference sequence). The CDR3 totals 16 residues. The CDR3 coding sequence is TGTGCCAGCAGCTTGGCCAGTATGCGGCTAAGAGGGGGCTACACCTTC. This gives the protein CASSLASMRLRGGYTF.

The chain uses TRBV6-5 and TRBJ1-2; possibly TRBD1 for D (5 bases). Germline V gives CDR1 MNHEY, CDR2 SVGAGI. Trimming stripped 5 bases from V and 3 bases from J, with 10 bases between. The CDR3 runs to 13 residues. In DNA form, the CDR3 reads TGTGCCAGCAGTCGGACACTGGACTATGGCTACACCTTC. It yields the protein CASSRTLDYGYTF.

This sequence joins TRBV7-2 and TRBJ1-2; 11 positions match TRBD1. V lost 3 bases, J lost 8 bases, and 8 bases stayed unmatched. Germline V lookup: CDR1 SGHTA, CDR2 FQGNSA. The length of the CDR3 is 15 residues. CDR3 nucleotide sequence: TGTGCCAGCAGCTTCAAGGGGGACAGGGGGTGGGGCTACACCTTC. Protein product: CASSFKGDRGWGYTF. Together with reference TRBV7-2 and TRBJ1-2, the CDR3 gives the full variable domain: GAGVSQSPSNKVTEKGKDVELRCDPISGHTALYWYRQSLGQGLEFLIYFQGNSAPDKSGLPSDRFSAERTGGSVSTLTIQRTQQEDSAVYLCASSFKGDRGWGYTFGSGTRLTVV.

The J gene is TRBJ1-1, the V gene TRBV27, with D unclear. With 2 bases removed from V and 1 base from J, the gap between germline ends came to 5 bases. Germline CDR1 is MNHEY and CDR2 is SMNVEV (reference sequence). This CDR3 comprises 13 residues. The CDR3 nucleotides are TGTGCCAGCAGTTTAACAACGAACACTGAAGCTTTCTTT. Amino acids: CASSLTTNTEAFF.

The V call is TRBV18, the J call TRBJ2-2, with 8 bases identical to TRBD1. This CDR3 comprises 13 residues. The V gene's germline CDR1 is KGHSH and CDR2 LQKENI. V shed 5 bases and J 6 bases; nucleotides not matched to a gene: 2. The CDR3 here is CASSTDRAGELFF. DNA of the CDR3: TGTGCCAGCTCAACGGACAGGGCCGGGGAGCTGTTTTTT. Looking up the rest from reference TRBV18 and TRBJ2-2 gives the full variable domain: NAGVMQNPRHLVRRRGQEARLRCSPMKGHSHVYWYRQLPEEGLKFMVYLQKENIIDESGMPKERFSAEFPKEGPSILRIQQVVRGDSAAYFCASSTDRAGELFFGEGSRLTVL.

The chain employs TRBV4-3 and TRBJ1-3; a weak D match, TRBD1 (6 bases). CDR1 and CDR2 from the germline V gene are LGHNA and YSLEER. The CDR3 is 16 amino acids. Trimming stripped 4 bases from V and 0 bases from J, with 13 bases between. CDR3 bases: TGCGCCAGCAGCCCCATTTTACAGGGCTCTGGAAACACCATATATTTT. It codes for CASSPILQGSGNTIYF.

This chain uses TRBV10-3 with TRBJ1-5; 9 bases map to TRBD1. The CDR3 contains 18 residues. After removal of 6 bases from V and 2 bases from J, the junction contained 14 bases not matched to a gene. Germline V lookup: CDR1 ENHRY, CDR2 SYGVKD. CDR3 coding DNA: TGTGCCATCAGCTCAGAAACCTCGGGACAGGGACGCAATCAGCCCCAGCATTTT. This encodes CAISSETSGQGRNQPQHF.

The chain combines TRBV4-3 with TRBJ1-6; 7 nucleotides align to TRBD1. Germline V lookup: CDR1 LGHNA, CDR2 YSLEER. The CDR3 is 17 residues long. V was clipped by 0 bases and J by 7 bases; unmatched bases: 9. The DNA of the CDR3 is TGCGCCAGCAGCCAAGATTTTGTACTACAGGGGAATTCACCCCTCCACTTT. It codes for CASSQDFVLQGNSPLHF.

This clone was recorded only once. J is TRBJ1-2 and V is TRBV6-5; 7 bases match TRBD1. Germline CDR1 and CDR2: MNHEY and SVGAGI. This CDR3 comprises 13 residues. With 5 bases clipped from V and 4 bases from J, the junction kept 4 bases outside the gene matches. CDR3 DNA: TGTGCCAGCAGTCTCGGACAGGCCTATGGCTACACCTTC. Protein sequence: CASSLGQAYGYTF.

The chain links TRBV4-1 to TRBJ1-5; D may be TRBD1 (5 bases). CDR3 length: 20 residues. Deletions cut 0 bases from V and 2 bases from J, with 23 bases between. Looked up from germline, CDR1 is MGHRA and CDR2 is YSYEKL. CDR3 coding DNA: TGCGCCAGCAGCCAAGATCCGGAAGCCTTCCTTTTAGGGGGCAATCAGCCCCAGCATTTT. Amino acid sequence: CASSQDPEAFLLGGNQPQHF.

The V gene is TRBV24-1, the J gene TRBJ2-1; TRBD1 matches at 9 bases. The V and J ends lost 3 bases and 3 bases, in that order; junction bases with no gene match: 5. This CDR3 contains 16 residues. In germline, CDR1 is KGHDR, CDR2 SFDVKD. CDR3 loop: CATSDQTGGNYNEQFF. The DNA of the CDR3 is TGTGCCACCAGTGATCAGACAGGGGGTAACTACAATGAGCAGTTCTTC.

This chain connects TRBV10-2 to TRBJ1-5; D is perhaps TRBD1 (6 bases). In germline, CDR1 is WSHSY, CDR2 SAAADI. This CDR3 has 15 residues. Trimming removed 3 bases from V and 3 bases from J, with 12 bases in between. This CDR3 reads CASSEGGGFNQPQHF. CDR3 DNA: TGCGCCAGCAGTGAAGGGGGGGGATTCAATCAGCCCCAGCATTTT.

Details on this clone: This specimen includes other DNA sequences encoding the same CDR3. The chain employs TRBV7-3 and TRBJ2-1, with 7 nucleotides matching TRBD1. The germline CDR1 and CDR2 sequences are SGHTA and FQGTGA. V was pared by 5 bases and J by 0 bases, with 4 bases of the junction left unmatched. This CDR3 contains 15 residues. CDR3 protein: CASSLTGSSYNEQFF. The DNA for the CDR3 is TGTGCCAGCAGCCTGACAGGGAGCTCCTACAATGAGCAGTTCTTC. The full variable domain, rest sourced from reference TRBV7-3 and TRBJ2-1, is GAGVSQTPSNKVTEKGKYVELRCDPISGHTALYWYRQSLGQGPEFLIYFQGTGAADDSGLPNDRFFAVRPEGSVSTLKIQRTERGDSAVYLCASSLTGSSYNEQFFGPGTRLTVL.

The chain uses TRBV27 and TRBJ1-2, with D uncertain. In germline, CDR1 is MNHEY, CDR2 SMNVEV (reference sequence). The CDR3 is made up of 14 amino acids. Trimming stripped 1 base from V and 4 bases from J, with 10 bases between. The CDR3 sequence is CASSLLGGFYGYTF. The CDR3 DNA sequence: TGTGCCAGCAGTTTATTGGGCGGGTTCTATGGCTACACCTTC.

V gene TRBV19 combines with J gene TRBJ2-7; TRBD2 aligns across 7 bases. The germline CDR1 and CDR2 sequences are LNHDA and SQIVND (reference sequence). This CDR3 is built from 14 residues. Trimming at V came to 2 bases and at J to 9 bases, leaving 10 bases not matched to a gene. CDR3 sequence (DNA): TGTGCCAGTAGTATAAATTTAGGGAGGGAAGTGCAGTACTTC. Translating it yields CASSINLGREVQYF.

This chain uses TRBV5-4 with TRBJ1-5, with D uncertain. Between the trimmed V and J ends, which lost 4 bases and 5 bases, there was a span of 10 bases. This CDR3 spans 13 amino acids. CDR1 and CDR2 (germline): SGHNT, YYREEE (reference sequence). The CDR3 reads CASSAGRDQPQHF. DNA of the CDR3: TGTGCCAGCAGCGCGGGTAGGGATCAGCCCCAGCATTTT.